These T cell receptor beta chains were read from a single sample in a study of CD8+CD57+ T cells in acquired aplastic anemia. TCRdb redid the calling of the reads with MiXCR, one entry per CDR3 protein. The sample gives 250,000 to 350,000 distinct CDR3 sequences, approximately 57% of which show up once; 1.3% is in the top ten. The material sequenced was sorted CD4+, CD8+, or CD8+CD57+ T cells (not recorded which) from PBMCs. The receptors here all came from a human donor with aplastic anemia. The CDR3 runs from the conserved cysteine through the conserved F or W. Each record gives: clone size, D gene, J gene, V gene, CDR3 DNA, CDR3 protein. A D gene is named only where the DNA matches it firmly. The size of a clone is reported for some rows only, either as once, few or many, or as a class for expanded clones.

clone size: -; D gene: TRBD2; J gene: TRBJ2-7; V gene: TRBV20-1; CDR3 DNA: TGCAGTGCTAGAGGGCTAGCGGGAAGGCACGAGCAGTACTTC; CDR3 protein: CSARGLAGRHEQYF
clone size: -; D gene: -; J gene: TRBJ1-1; V gene: TRBV2; CDR3 DNA: TGTGCCAGCAGCGCCGGGCATATATATAGGGACACTGAAGCTTTCTTT; CDR3 protein: CASSAGHIYRDTEAFF
clone size: -; D gene: -; J gene: TRBJ1-1; V gene: TRBV5-1; CDR3 DNA: TGCGCCAGCAGCTTGGAAGGTAACTCGAACACTGAAGCTTTCTTT; CDR3 protein: CASSLEGNSNTEAFF
clone size: -; D gene: TRBD1; J gene: TRBJ1-2; V gene: TRBV10-1; CDR3 DNA: TGCGCCAGCAGTGCTATAGGGGGCTCGGATGGCTACACCTTC; CDR3 protein: CASSAIGGSDGYTF
clone size: -; D gene: TRBD1; J gene: TRBJ1-1; V gene: TRBV4-1; CDR3 DNA: TGCGCCAGCAGCCAAGAGCCGTTGACAGGGATAAACACTGAAGCTTTCTTT; CDR3 protein: CASSQEPLTGINTEAFF
clone size: few; D gene: TRBD1; J gene: TRBJ2-7; V gene: TRBV10-2; CDR3 DNA: TGCGCCAGCAGTGCGGTCACAGGGGGCCCCTACGAGCAGTACTTC; CDR3 protein: CASSAVTGGPYEQYF
clone size: -; D gene: -; J gene: TRBJ1-2; V gene: TRBV7-2; CDR3 DNA: TGTGCCAGCAGGGGGCCGGGACCGCCCGGTTATGGCTACACCTTC; CDR3 protein: CASRGPGPPGYGYTF
clone size: -; D gene: -; J gene: TRBJ2-7; V gene: TRBV5-5; CDR3 DNA: TGTGCCAGCAGCTTGGTGTCAGCCCCTAACTACGAGCAGTACTTC; CDR3 protein: CASSLVSAPNYEQYF
clone size: -; D gene: -; J gene: TRBJ1-6; V gene: TRBV4-1; CDR3 DNA: TGCGCCAGCAGCTCGGGGACACTTATATGGCCATCACCCCTCCACTTT; CDR3 protein: CASSSGTLIWPSPLHF
clone size: many; D gene: -; J gene: TRBJ1-5; V gene: TRBV6-1; CDR3 DNA: TGTGCCAGCAGTGAAGCCGGCCAGGGGAGTCAGCCCCAGCATTTT; CDR3 protein: CASSEAGQGSQPQHF
clone size: many; D gene: TRBD1; J gene: TRBJ1-2; V gene: TRBV6-5; CDR3 DNA: TGTGCCAGCAGTTACGCGAGGACAGGGGGTAACTATGGCTACACCTTC; CDR3 protein: CASSYARTGGNYGYTF
clone size: -; D gene: TRBD1; J gene: TRBJ2-2; V gene: TRBV7-3; CDR3 DNA: TGTGCCAGCAGCTCCGGGACAGGGGATACCGGGGAGCTGTTTTTT; CDR3 protein: CASSSGTGDTGELFF
clone size: -; D gene: -; J gene: TRBJ1-2; V gene: TRBV29-1; CDR3 DNA: TGCGGGACCTGGACAGCCAACTATGGCTACACCTTC; CDR3 protein: CGTWTANYGYTF
clone size: many; D gene: TRBD2; J gene: TRBJ2-5; V gene: TRBV29-1; CDR3 DNA: TGCAGCGTTGCAAGCGGGGGGGCCGACGGGACCCAGTACTTC; CDR3 protein: CSVASGGADGTQYF
clone size: many; D gene: TRBD1; J gene: TRBJ2-1; V gene: TRBV24-1; CDR3 DNA: TGTGCCACCAGTGATTGGACAGGGGGGGGGAATGAGCAGTTCTTC; CDR3 protein: CATSDWTGGGNEQFF
clone size: -; D gene: TRBD1; J gene: TRBJ2-7; V gene: TRBV7-9; CDR3 DNA: TGTGCCAGCAGCTGGGGACAGCACGAGCAGTACTTC; CDR3 protein: CASSWGQHEQYF